The 5 T cell receptor beta chains below all came from one sample that was sequenced in a study of technical replicates of blood from a handful of donors. The protocol was immunoSEQ multiplex PCR, while the TCRdb copy is restricted to in-frame clones and leaves out a portion. The table shows some 77,000 clones, with around nine tenths occurring only once. Sequencing was carried out using T cells isolated from PBMCs. The receptors here all came from a human donor in good health.

The CDR3 is CASSLGTGVSGNTIYF. The DNA of the CDR3 is TGCGCCAGCAGCTTGGGGACAGGGGTCTCCGGAAACACCATATATTTT. This sequence joins TRBV5-1 and TRBJ1-3; TRBD1 matches at 9 bases. Germline V gene sequence: CDR1 SGHRS, CDR2 YFSETQ. This CDR3 spans 16 amino acids. The J segment lost 4 bases and the V segment lost 0 bases, leaving 5 bases of the junction unmatched.

V usage is TRBV12-5 and J usage is TRBJ2-7; tentatively, D is TRBD2 (6 bases). Trimming cost V 5 bases and J 0 bases, with 14 bases left between them. The CDR3 loop spans 15 amino acids. CDR1 is LGHNT and CDR2 is FRNRAP in the germline V gene. Here the CDR3 reads CASGLPGEFSYEQYF. CDR3 coding DNA: TGTGCTAGTGGTCTGCCGGGAGAATTCTCCTACGAGCAGTACTTC.

The chain recombines TRBV2 with TRBJ1-3; unclear D gene. Germline-derived CDR1 and CDR2 are SNHLY and FYNNEI. Trimming took 0 bases from V and 4 from J, leaving 10 bases between them. The CDR3 covers 15 residues. The CDR3 reads CASSEAAGIGNTIYF. CDR3 nucleotides: TGTGCCAGCAGTGAAGCGGCAGGCATCGGAAACACCATATATTTT.

The chain carries TRBV9 and TRBJ1-3, with D maybe TRBD1 (6 bases). The CDR3 covers 13 residues. The germline gives CDR1 SGDLS, CDR2 YYNGEE. V was pared by 4 bases and J by 8 bases, with 13 bases between. The CDR3 DNA follows: TGTGCCAGCAGCATAACAGGGAGGGACACCATATATTTT. Residues: CASSITGRDTIYF.

V is TRBV11-2 and J is TRBJ2-1; unclear D gene. The CDR3 is 15 residues long. V was pared by 1 base and J by 0 bases, with 7 bases between. Per germline, CDR1 SGHAT and CDR2 FQNNGV. CDR3 coding DNA: TGTGCCAGCAGCTTAGTTGGTAGCTCCTACAATGAGCAGTTCTTC. Its translation: CASSLVGSSYNEQFF.